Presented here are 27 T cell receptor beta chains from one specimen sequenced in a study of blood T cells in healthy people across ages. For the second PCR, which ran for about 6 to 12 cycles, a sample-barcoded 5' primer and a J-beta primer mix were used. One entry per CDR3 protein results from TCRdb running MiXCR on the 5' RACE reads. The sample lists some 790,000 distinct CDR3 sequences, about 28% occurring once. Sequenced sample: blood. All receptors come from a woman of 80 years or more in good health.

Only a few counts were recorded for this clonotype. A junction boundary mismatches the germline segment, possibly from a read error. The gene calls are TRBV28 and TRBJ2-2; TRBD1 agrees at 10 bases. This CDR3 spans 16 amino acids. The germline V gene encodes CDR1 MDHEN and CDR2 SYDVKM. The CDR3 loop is CSSSERDRGNTGELFF. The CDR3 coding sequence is TGTTCCAGCAGTGAGCGGGACAGGGGGAACACCGGGGAGCTGTTTTTT.

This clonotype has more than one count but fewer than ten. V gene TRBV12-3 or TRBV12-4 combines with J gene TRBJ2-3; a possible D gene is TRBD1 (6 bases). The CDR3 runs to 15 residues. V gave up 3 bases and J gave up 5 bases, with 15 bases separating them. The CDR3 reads CASSFEGVRVDTQYF. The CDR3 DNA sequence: TGTGCCAGCAGTTTTGAGGGGGTGCGAGTAGATACGCAGTATTTT.

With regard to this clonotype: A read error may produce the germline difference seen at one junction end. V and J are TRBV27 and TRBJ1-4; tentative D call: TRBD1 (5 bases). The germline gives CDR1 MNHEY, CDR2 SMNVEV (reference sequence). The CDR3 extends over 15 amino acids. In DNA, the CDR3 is TGTGCCTGCAGTTCCCAGGGACCCCTTAGTAAAAAACTGTTTTTT. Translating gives CACSSQGPLSKKLFF.

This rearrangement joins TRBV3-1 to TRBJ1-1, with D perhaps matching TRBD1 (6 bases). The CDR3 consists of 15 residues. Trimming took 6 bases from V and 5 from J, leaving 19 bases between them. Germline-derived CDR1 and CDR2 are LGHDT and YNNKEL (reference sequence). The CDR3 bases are TGTGCCAGCAGAGGGGGGGGAAGTTTGGGGACTGAAGCTTTCTTT. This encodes CASRGGGSLGTEAFF.

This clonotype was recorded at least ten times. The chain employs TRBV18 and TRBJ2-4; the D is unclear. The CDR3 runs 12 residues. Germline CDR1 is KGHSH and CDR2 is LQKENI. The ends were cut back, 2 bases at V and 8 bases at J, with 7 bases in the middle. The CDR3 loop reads CASSPNYDIQYF. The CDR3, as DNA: TGTGCCAGCTCACCAAATTATGACATTCAGTACTTC.

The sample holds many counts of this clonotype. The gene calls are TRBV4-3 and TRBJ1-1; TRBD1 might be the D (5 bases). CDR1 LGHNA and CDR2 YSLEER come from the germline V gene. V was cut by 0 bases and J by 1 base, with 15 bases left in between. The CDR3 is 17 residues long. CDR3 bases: TGCGCCAGCAGCCAAGATCCATTGAGACAGAGGAACACTGAAGCTTTCTTT. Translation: CASSQDPLRQRNTEAFF.

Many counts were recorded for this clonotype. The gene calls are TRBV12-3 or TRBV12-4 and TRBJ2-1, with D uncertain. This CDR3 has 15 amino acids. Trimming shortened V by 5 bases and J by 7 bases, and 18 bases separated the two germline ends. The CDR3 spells CASSLRDSRVNEQFF. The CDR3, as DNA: TGTGCCAGCAGTCTCCGTGATTCCCGAGTTAATGAGCAGTTCTTC.

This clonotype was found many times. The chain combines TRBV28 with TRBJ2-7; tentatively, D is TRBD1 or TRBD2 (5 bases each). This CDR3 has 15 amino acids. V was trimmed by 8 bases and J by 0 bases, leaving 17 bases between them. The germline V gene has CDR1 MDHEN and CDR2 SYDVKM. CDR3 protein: CASGGGGLFSYEQYF. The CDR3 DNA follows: TGTGCCAGCGGAGGTGGGGGTCTCTTCTCCTACGAGCAGTACTTC. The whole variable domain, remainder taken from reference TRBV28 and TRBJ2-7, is DVKVTQSSRYLVKRTGEKVFLECVQDMDHENMFWYRQDPGLGLRLIYFSYDVKMKEKGDIPEGYSVSREKKERFSLILESASTNQTSMYLCASGGGGLFSYEQYFGPGTRLTVT.

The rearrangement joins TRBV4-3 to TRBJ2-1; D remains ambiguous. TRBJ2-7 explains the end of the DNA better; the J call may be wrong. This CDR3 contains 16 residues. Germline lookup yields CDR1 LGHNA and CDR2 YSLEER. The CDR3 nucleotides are TGCGCCAGCAGCCAAGAAGTCCCATCCACCTACAATGAGCAGTACTTC. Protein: CASSQEVPSTYNEQYF.

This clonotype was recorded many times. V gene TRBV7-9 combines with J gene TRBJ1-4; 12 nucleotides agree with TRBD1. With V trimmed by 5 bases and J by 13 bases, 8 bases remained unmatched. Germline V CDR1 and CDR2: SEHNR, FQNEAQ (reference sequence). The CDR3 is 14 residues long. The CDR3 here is CASSPGTGGGILFF. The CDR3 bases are TGTGCCAGCAGCCCCGGGACAGGGGGCGGCATACTGTTTTTT. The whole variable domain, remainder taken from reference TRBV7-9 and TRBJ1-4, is DTGVSQNPRHKITKRGQNVTFRCDPISEHNRLYWYRQTLGQGPEFLTYFQNEAQLEKSRLLSDRFSAERPKGSFSTLEIQRTEQGDSAMYLCASSPGTGGGILFFGSGTQLSVL.

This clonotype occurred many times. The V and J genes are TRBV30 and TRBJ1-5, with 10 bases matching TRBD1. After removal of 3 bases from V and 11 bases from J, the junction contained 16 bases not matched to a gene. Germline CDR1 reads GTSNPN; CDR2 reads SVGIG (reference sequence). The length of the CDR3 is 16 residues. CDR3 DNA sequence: TGTGCCTGGAGCCTGGGAAGGACAGGGGGGTTAGTGACCCAGCATTTT. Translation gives CAWSLGRTGGLVTQHF.

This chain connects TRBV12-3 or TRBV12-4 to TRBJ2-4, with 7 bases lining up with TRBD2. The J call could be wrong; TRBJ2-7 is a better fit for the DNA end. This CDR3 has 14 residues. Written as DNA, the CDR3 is TGTGCCAGCAGTCCCGGGACTACTCACTACGAGCAGTACTTC. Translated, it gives CASSPGTTHYEQYF.

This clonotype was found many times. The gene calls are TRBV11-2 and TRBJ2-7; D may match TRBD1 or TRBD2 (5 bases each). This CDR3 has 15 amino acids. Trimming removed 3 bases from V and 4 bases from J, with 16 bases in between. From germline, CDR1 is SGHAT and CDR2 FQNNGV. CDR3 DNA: TGTGCCAGCAGCTTGGGGTCTTGGGGGTCTTACGAGCAGTACTTC. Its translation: CASSLGSWGSYEQYF.

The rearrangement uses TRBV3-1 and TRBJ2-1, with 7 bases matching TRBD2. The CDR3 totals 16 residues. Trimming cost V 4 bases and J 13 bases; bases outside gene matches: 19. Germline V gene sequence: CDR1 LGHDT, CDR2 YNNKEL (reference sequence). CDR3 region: CASSPLGSGAGGTQFF. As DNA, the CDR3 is TGTGCCAGCAGCCCCCTTGGGAGCGGGGCCGGGGGGACCCAGTTCTTC.

This chain's CDR3 is CASSRRRLGETQYF. CDR3 in DNA: TGTGCCAGCAGCAGAAGGAGGTTAGGAGAGACCCAGTACTTC. The rearrangement links TRBV21-1 to TRBJ2-5. TRBV21-1 is a pseudogene. CDR3 length equals 14 residues.

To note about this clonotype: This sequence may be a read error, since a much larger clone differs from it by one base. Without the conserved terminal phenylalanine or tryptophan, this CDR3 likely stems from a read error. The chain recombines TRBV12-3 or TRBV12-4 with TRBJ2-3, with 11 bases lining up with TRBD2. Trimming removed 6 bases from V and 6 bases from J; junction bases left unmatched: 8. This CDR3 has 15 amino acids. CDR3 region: CASSSRLAGSDTQYS. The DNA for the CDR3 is TGTGCCAGCAGCTCTAGACTAGCGGGGTCGGATACGCAGTATTCT.

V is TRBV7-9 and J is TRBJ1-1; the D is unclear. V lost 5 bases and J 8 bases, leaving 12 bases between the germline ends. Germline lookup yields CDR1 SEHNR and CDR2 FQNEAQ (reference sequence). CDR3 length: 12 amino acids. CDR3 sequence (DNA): TGTGCCAGCAGCATCCTCGGGCGGGAAGCTTTCTTT. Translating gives CASSILGREAFF.

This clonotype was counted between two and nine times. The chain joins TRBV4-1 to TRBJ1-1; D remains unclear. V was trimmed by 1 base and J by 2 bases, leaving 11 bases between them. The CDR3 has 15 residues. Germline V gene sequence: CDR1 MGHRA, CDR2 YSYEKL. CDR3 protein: CASSQGGFANTEAFF. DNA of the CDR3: TGCGCCAGCAGCCAAGGAGGTTTTGCTAACACTGAAGCTTTCTTT.

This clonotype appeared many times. The CDR3 nucleotides read TGTGCCATCAGGGAGACAGGGATGAACACTGAAGCTTTCTTT. Its protein is CAIRETGMNTEAFF. The chain has TRBV10-3 and TRBJ1-1, with 7 bases lining up with TRBD1. Per germline, CDR1 ENHRY and CDR2 SYGVKD. Trimming took 6 bases from V and 0 from J; bases not matched to a gene: 4. The CDR3 runs 14 residues.

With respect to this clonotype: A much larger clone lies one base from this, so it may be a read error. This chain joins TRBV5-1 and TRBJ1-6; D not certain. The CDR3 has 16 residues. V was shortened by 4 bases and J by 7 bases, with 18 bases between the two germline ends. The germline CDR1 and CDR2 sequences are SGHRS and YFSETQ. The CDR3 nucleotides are TGCGCCAGCAGCCCCGGAGACGGCGAGAGGAATTCACCCCTCCACTTT. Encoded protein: CASSPGDGERNSPLHF.

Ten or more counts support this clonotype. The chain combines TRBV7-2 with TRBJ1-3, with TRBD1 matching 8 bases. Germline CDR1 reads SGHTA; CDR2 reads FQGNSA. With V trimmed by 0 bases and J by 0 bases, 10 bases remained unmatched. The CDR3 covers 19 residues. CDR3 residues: CASSLAPTTGVNSGNTIYF. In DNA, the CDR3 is TGTGCCAGCAGCTTAGCCCCAACGACAGGGGTCAACTCTGGAAACACCATATATTTT.

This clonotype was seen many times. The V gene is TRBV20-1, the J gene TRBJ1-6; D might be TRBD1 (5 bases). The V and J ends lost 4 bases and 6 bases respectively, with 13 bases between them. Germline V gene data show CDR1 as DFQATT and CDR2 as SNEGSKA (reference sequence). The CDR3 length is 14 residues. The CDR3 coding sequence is TGCAGTGCTACTCAGGGAACTGGTAATTCACCCCTCCACTTT. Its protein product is CSATQGTGNSPLHF.

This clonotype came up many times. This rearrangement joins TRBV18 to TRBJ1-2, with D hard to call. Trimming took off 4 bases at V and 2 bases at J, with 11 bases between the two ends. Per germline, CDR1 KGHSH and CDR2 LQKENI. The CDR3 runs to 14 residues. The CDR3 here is CASSLQSENYGYTF. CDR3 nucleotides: TGTGCCAGCTCACTACAGTCAGAAAACTATGGCTACACCTTC.

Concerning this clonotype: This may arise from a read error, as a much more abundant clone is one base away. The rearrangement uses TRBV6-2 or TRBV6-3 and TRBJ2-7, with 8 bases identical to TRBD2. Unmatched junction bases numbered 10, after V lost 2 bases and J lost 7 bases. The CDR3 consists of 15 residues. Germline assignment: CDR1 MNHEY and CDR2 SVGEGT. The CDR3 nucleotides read TGTGCCAGCAGTTACCCGGGGGGGCACTACAATGAGCAGTACTTC. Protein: CASSYPGGHYNEQYF.

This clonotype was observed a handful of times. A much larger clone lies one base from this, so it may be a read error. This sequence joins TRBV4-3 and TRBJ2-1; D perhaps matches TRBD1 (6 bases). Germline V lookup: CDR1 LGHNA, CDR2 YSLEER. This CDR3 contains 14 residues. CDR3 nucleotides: TGCGTCAGCAGCCAAGATACAGGGTTTGATGAGCAGTTCTTC. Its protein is CVSSQDTGFDEQFF.

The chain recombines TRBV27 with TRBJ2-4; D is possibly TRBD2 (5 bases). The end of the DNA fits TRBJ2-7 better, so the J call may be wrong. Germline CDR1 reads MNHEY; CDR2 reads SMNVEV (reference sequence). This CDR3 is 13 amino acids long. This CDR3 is CASNSVRGYEQYF. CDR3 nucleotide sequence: TGTGCCAGCAACTCCGTTCGGGGATACGAGCAGTACTTC.

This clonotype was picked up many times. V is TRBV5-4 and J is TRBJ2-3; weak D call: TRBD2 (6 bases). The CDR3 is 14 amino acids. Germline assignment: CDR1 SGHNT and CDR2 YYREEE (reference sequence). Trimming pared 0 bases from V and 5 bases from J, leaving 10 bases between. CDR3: CASSLVLAKDTQYF. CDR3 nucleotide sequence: TGTGCCAGCAGCTTGGTGCTAGCGAAAGATACGCAGTATTTT.